The T cell receptor (beta chain) under discussion was sequenced for a study of T-cell reconstitution after alpha-beta-depleted transplantation in children. General study findings and limits: After transplant, at about two months, alpha-beta T cells were reportedly derived from several hundred expanded graft clones. Once a year had passed after transplant, T-cell counts and diversity came mostly from newly produced T cells. Diversity of TCRbeta at day 60 was high in some patients, arising from surviving recipient T cells and thymic progenitors.

The sample holds a few counts of this clonotype. The antigen remains unidentified. The library targeted TCRbeta and was prepared with unique molecular identifiers. TCRdb reprocessed the PCR reads via MiXCR and lists one record per CDR3 protein. Of 700,000 to 950,000 distinct CDR3 sequences listed, about 16% are singletons. CDR1 is PRHDT, CDR2 FYEKMQ, per germline (reference sequence). V was cut by 4 bases and J by 2 bases, with 18 bases left in between. There are 17 residues in the CDR3. The receptor was isolated from a male patient between 5 and 17 years old who had a stem cell transplant for acute lymphoblastic leukemia, so the T cells may come from the graft donor. The material sequenced was PBMCs, mostly from graft donor cells, taken 360 days after TCRalphabeta/CD19-depleted stem cell transplant. The rearrangement uses TRBV13 and TRBJ2-1; D may be TRBD2 (6 bases). The CDR3 bases are TGTGCCAGCAGCTACGGATGGGGCGGGGTAACCTACAATGAGCAGTTCTTC. Protein sequence: CASSYGWGGVTYNEQFF.